The 18 T cell receptor beta chains reported below all come from one sample, sequenced in a study of blood T cell repertoires in COVID-19. Using immunoSEQ multiplex PCR, the repertoire was profiled, and TCRdb retains in-frame clones only, with some absent. The data show 200,000 or so clones, with approximately 82% seen just once and roughly an eighth held by the top ten. The material sequenced was peripheral blood. The receptor set was obtained from a human donor in a cohort sampled during active COVID-19.

This chain links TRBV4-1 with TRBJ1-2, with 7 bases fitting TRBD1. Germline assignment: CDR1 MGHRA and CDR2 YSYEKL. The CDR3 is 15 residues long. The ends lost 0 bases at V and 8 bases at J; junction bases unmatched: 9. The CDR3 sequence is CASSQDNNRGLGYTF. The CDR3 nucleotides read TGCGCCAGCAGCCAAGATAATAACAGGGGCCTCGGCTACACCTTC.

V and J are TRBV3-1 (or the pseudogene TRBV3-2) and TRBJ2-1; tentative D call: TRBD2 (7 bases). The V gene lost 8 bases and the J gene lost 8 bases, with 22 bases spanning the gap. CDR3 length equals 15 residues. In germline, CDR1 is LGHDT, CDR2 YNNKEL (reference sequence). For the CDR3, the DNA is TGTGCCAGCTCACTGCGAACGGGGGGCAGGGATGAGCAGTTCTTC. Translating it yields CASSLRTGGRDEQFF.

This rearrangement joins TRBV30 to TRBJ2-2; possibly TRBD1 for D (8 bases). This CDR3 spans 15 amino acids. Looked up from germline, CDR1 is GTSNPN and CDR2 is SVGIG (reference sequence). V lost 3 bases and J lost 3, with 14 bases in between. CDR3 protein: CAWRNRGGYTGELFF. Written as DNA, the CDR3 is TGTGCCTGGAGAAACAGGGGGGGGTACACCGGGGAGCTGTTTTTT.

CDR3 residues: CATSARAGGGSNEKLFF. The CDR3 DNA reads as TGTGCCACCAGCGCGAGGGCAGGGGGCGGTAGCAATGAAAAACTGTTTTTT. The rearrangement links TRBV15 to TRBJ1-4; TRBD1 agrees at 8 bases. CDR3 size: 17 residues. The junction had 13 bases not matched to a gene; V was cut back by 5 bases and J by 5 bases. The germline V gene has CDR1 LNHNV and CDR2 YYDKDF (reference sequence). Full variable domain (missing parts from reference TRBV15 and TRBJ1-4): DAMVIQNPRYQVTQFGKPVTLSCSQTLNHNVMYWYQQKSSQAPKLLFHYYDKDFNNEADTPDNFQSRRPNTSFCFLDIRSPGLGDTAMYLCATSARAGGGSNEKLFFGSGTQLSVL.

The genes are TRBV30 and TRBJ1-5; D is perhaps TRBD1 (6 bases). This CDR3 is built from 16 residues. V was pared by 3 bases and J by 0 bases, with 15 bases between. The V gene's germline CDR1 is GTSNPN and CDR2 SVGIG (reference sequence). The CDR3, as DNA: TGTGCCTGGAGCACCGGACAGATGTATAGCAATCAGCCCCAGCATTTT. Amino acid sequence: CAWSTGQMYSNQPQHF.

V gene TRBV6-5 combines with J gene TRBJ2-1; perhaps TRBD2 as D (5 bases). V shed 2 bases and J shed 15 bases, with 20 bases lying between them. CDR3 length: 14 residues. Per the germline V gene, CDR1 is MNHEY and CDR2 is SVGAGI. This CDR3 reads CASSYETTGLSPFF. CDR3 DNA: TGTGCCAGCAGTTACGAGACTACGGGGTTATCTCCGTTCTTC.

The chain links TRBV2 to TRBJ2-3; 7 nucleotides align to TRBD1. The CDR3 sequence is 15 residues long. V was pared by 6 bases and J by 0 bases, with 6 bases of the junction left unmatched. Germline V gives CDR1 SNHLY, CDR2 FYNNEI. Written as DNA, the CDR3 is TGTGCCAGCAGGTCGGGACAGAAAAGCACAGATACGCAGTATTTT. Its protein product is CASRSGQKSTDTQYF.

This clone has just a few counts. The chain couples TRBV12-3 or TRBV12-4 to TRBJ2-1; a possible D gene is TRBD2 (5 bases). CDR3 length: 12 residues. The ends were cut back, 3 bases at V and 9 bases at J, with 9 bases in the middle. The CDR3 loop reads CASSFLDSEQFF. As DNA, the CDR3 is TGTGCCAGCAGTTTTCTGGACTCTGAGCAGTTCTTC.

This clone has just one count. The CDR3 region has the DNA TGTGCCACCAAGGTTACAGGGGCCCGGGATAATGGCTACACCTTC. The encoded protein is CATKVTGARDNGYTF. The rearrangement joins TRBV27 to TRBJ1-2; 7 bases line up with TRBD1. The CDR3 runs 15 residues. CDR1 and CDR2 (germline): MNHEY, SMNVEV (reference sequence). V lost 10 bases, J lost 6 bases, and 17 bases stayed unmatched.

This chain joins TRBV5-4 and TRBJ2-4; 10 bases map to TRBD1. CDR1 and CDR2 from the germline V gene are SGHNT and YYREEE (reference sequence). This CDR3 has 15 residues. V lost 4 bases and J lost 5; bases outside the gene matches: 6. DNA of the CDR3: TGTGCCAGCAGCGGAGGGACAGGGGTGGAAAACATTCAGTACTTC. This translates into CASSGGTGVENIQYF. Together with reference TRBV5-4 and TRBJ2-4, the CDR3 gives the full variable domain: ETGVTQSPTHLIKTRGQQVTLRCSSQSGHNTVSWYQQALGQGPQFIFQYYREEENGRGNFPPRFSGLQFPNYSSELNVNALELDDSALYLCASSGGTGVENIQYFGAGTRLSVL.

J is TRBJ2-1 and V is TRBV7-9; 7 nucleotides align to TRBD2. The CDR3 loop spans 15 amino acids. CDR1 and CDR2 from the germline V gene are SEHNR and FQNEAQ (reference sequence). The trim removed 5 bases at V and 5 bases at J, leaving 9 bases unmatched. Written as DNA, the CDR3 is TGTGCCAGCAGCCTACCCGGGACTATAGACAATGAGCAGTTCTTC. This gives the protein CASSLPGTIDNEQFF. Full variable domain (outside the CDR3, taken from reference TRBV7-9 and TRBJ2-1): DTGVSQNPRHKITKRGQNVTFRCDPISEHNRLYWYRQTLGQGPEFLTYFQNEAQLEKSRLLSDRFSAERPKGSFSTLEIQRTEQGDSAMYLCASSLPGTIDNEQFFGPGTRLTVL.

Only a few counts were recorded for this clone. Other DNA sequences within the sample encode an identical CDR3. The chain recombines TRBV5-5 with TRBJ2-7; 8 bases are shared with TRBD1. Germline loops: CDR1 SGHKS, CDR2 YYEKEE (reference sequence). CDR3 length equals 15 residues. Losses at the gene ends were 4 bases for V and 0 bases for J; bases not matched to a gene: 6. The DNA for the CDR3 is TGTGCCAGCAGCCCTAGGACAGGGAGCTCCTACGAGCAGTACTTC. Translated, it gives CASSPRTGSSYEQYF.

The gene calls are TRBV5-1 and TRBJ1-1, with 7 bases that match TRBD1. The V and J ends lost 3 bases and 4 bases, in that order; junction bases with no gene match: 6. The CDR3 runs to 14 residues. The germline CDR1 and CDR2 sequences are SGHRS and YFSETQ. The CDR3 nucleotides are TGCGCCAGCAGCTCCGAGGGGGCGCGCACTGAAGCTTTCTTT. This encodes CASSSEGARTEAFF. Drawing the rest from reference TRBV5-1 and TRBJ1-1, the complete variable domain is KAGVTQTPRYLIKTRGQQVTLSCSPISGHRSVSWYQQTPGQGLQFLFEYFSETQRNKGNFPGRFSGRQFSNSRSEMNVSTLELGDSALYLCASSSEGARTEAFFGQGTRLTVV.

The rearrangement joins TRBV12-5 to TRBJ1-1; possibly TRBD1 for D (5 bases). Trimming took off 6 bases at V and 8 bases at J, with 16 bases between the two ends. This CDR3 is 13 amino acids long. Germline V gene lookup returns CDR1 LGHNT and CDR2 FRNRAP. CDR3 DNA sequence: TGTGCTAGTGGAACTCAGGGTTTCGGGGAAGCTTTCTTT. Residues: CASGTQGFGEAFF.

The chain combines TRBV11-2 with TRBJ2-7, with no clear D. Germline loops: CDR1 SGHAT, CDR2 FQNNGV. V lost 0 bases and J lost 3, with 12 bases in between. This CDR3 region has 15 residues. CDR3 in DNA: TGTGCCAGCAGCTTAGATCTCCACAGCAGCTACGAGCAGTACTTC. Its protein is CASSLDLHSSYEQYF.

The chain uses TRBV4-2 and TRBJ2-3; perhaps TRBD2 as D (6 bases). The V gene lost 4 bases and the J gene lost 0 bases, with 14 bases spanning the gap. The CDR3 runs to 16 residues. CDR1 and CDR2 (germline): LGHNA, YNFKEQ. The DNA for the CDR3 is TGTGCCAGCAGCCGTACCGGGACTCTTAGCACAGATACGCAGTATTTT. It encodes CASSRTGTLSTDTQYF.

The V gene is TRBV11-3, the J gene TRBJ2-5; tentatively, D is TRBD1 (5 bases). The DNA end is a closer match to TRBJ2-7, so the J assignment may be wrong. The CDR3 sequence is 13 residues long. The germline gives CDR1 SGHNT, CDR2 YENEEA. The CDR3 nucleotides are TGTGCCAGCAGTTCACCAGGGATCAACGAGCAGTACTTC. Amino acids: CASSSPGINEQYF.

Remarks on this clone: A read error may account for a junction end that differs from germline. The genes are TRBV6-5 and TRBJ2-4; 7 nucleotides agree with TRBD1. This CDR3 is 11 amino acids long. Germline V gene data show CDR1 as MNHEY and CDR2 as SVGAGI. DNA of the CDR3: TGTGCCAGCAGTCAGCCCGGGACAGCTATCTTC. This codes for CASSQPGTAIF.